This is a list of T cell receptor beta chains from one sample in a study of regulatory T cells in long-lasting Graves disease. MiXCR, run by TCRdb on the multiplex PCR reads, gives a single entry per CDR3 protein. The sample yields about half a million distinct CDR3 sequences, roughly 23% seen once. The sample in question was peripheral blood mononuclear cells (PBMCs), obtained when the disease was refractory, from a patient treated with antithyroid drugs. The receptors here all came from a female donor with Graves disease. Both conserved end residues are part of each CDR3. A D gene is named only where the DNA matches it firmly. Size values are once, few and many counts, or a class for expanded clones, and some rows have none.

CSARPTSRGRAHEQFF	TGCAGTGCTAGACCCACCTCTCGCGGGAGGGCGCATGAGCAGTTCTTC	TRBV20-1	TRBJ2-1	TRBD2	-
CASSPSRAGNYEQYF	TGTGCCAGCTCACCGAGCCGTGCAGGGAACTACGAGCAGTACTTC	TRBV18	TRBJ2-7	-	-
CASSLTGQSSGANVLTF	TGTGCCAGCAGCTTAACGGGACAGAGCTCTGGGGCCAACGTCCTGACTTTC	TRBV7-2	TRBJ2-6	TRBD1	few
CASSFEGGTYNQPQHF	TGTGCCAGCAGCTTCGAAGGGGGAACTTACAATCAGCCCCAGCATTTT	TRBV5-5	TRBJ1-5	-	once
CASSRMPGQGMGEQYF	TGTGCCAGCAGCCGAATGCCGGGACAGGGGATGGGCGAGCAGTACTTC	TRBV6-1	TRBJ2-7	TRBD1	few
CASSETGQAGEQYF	TGCGCCAGCAGTGAGACGGGACAGGCAGGCGAGCAGTACTTC	TRBV10-2	TRBJ2-7	TRBD1	-
CAWMGPTEAFF	TGTGCCTGGATGGGTCCCACTGAAGCTTTCTTT	TRBV30	TRBJ1-1	-	few
CASREYRDRNIQYF	TGTGCCAGCAGGGAATACCGGGACAGAAACATTCAGTACTTC	TRBV2	TRBJ2-4	TRBD1	many
CASSQVLRSYEQYF	TGCGCCAGCAGCCAAGTTCTCAGATCCTACGAGCAGTACTTC	TRBV4-1	TRBJ2-7	-	-
CASAAVRTATGGYTF	TGTGCCAGCGCCGCAGTTAGGACAGCCACGGGTGGCTACACCTTC	TRBV2	TRBJ1-2	-	many
CASRPFEGGIKGAKNIQYF	TGTGCCAGCAGGCCTTTTGAGGGCGGGATAAAGGGGGCCAAAAACATTCAGTACTTC	TRBV28	TRBJ2-4	-	many
CASSLEPQPSYEQYF	TGTGCCAGCAGCTTAGAACCCCAGCCTTCCTACGAGCAGTACTTC	TRBV7-2	TRBJ2-7	-	few
CASAGGGHHNTGELFF	TGTGCCAGCGCGGGGGGGGGACATCATAACACCGGGGAGCTGTTTTTT	TRBV2	TRBJ2-2	TRBD2	many